What follows are 21 T cell receptor beta chains derived from one specimen sequenced in a study of response to subunit inactivated influenza vaccine. Each CDR3 protein is one row after TCRdb ran MiXCR on the RT-PCR reads. The sample has about 540,000 distinct CDR3 sequences; approximately 22% are singletons. These data were also filed under a second study, of T cells expressing NK-cell markers. This second study notes: UMI-tagged 5'RACE template switching yielded the TCR beta cDNA.

The sample in question was CD4+ T cells sorted from PBMCs, obtained about 11 days after vaccination. Receptors originate from a middle-aged man who received an inactivated influenza vaccine.

In this sample, this clonotype turned up a few times. The chain joins TRBV5-6 to TRBJ2-5; D is possibly TRBD1 (6 bases). CDR1 and CDR2 from the germline V gene are SGHDT and YYEEEE. The CDR3 runs 14 residues. With 2 bases removed from V and 2 bases from J, the gap between germline ends came to 10 bases. CDR3 loop: CASSFWDKQETQYF. The CDR3 DNA is TGTGCCAGCAGCTTTTGGGACAAACAAGAGACCCAGTACTTC.

There are a few counts of this clonotype. Here the CDR3 reads CASRRVDSTDTQYF. The CDR3 region has the DNA TGTGCCAGCAGAAGAGTAGATAGCACAGATACGCAGTATTTT. The rearrangement joins TRBV28 to TRBJ2-3; D gene unclear. This CDR3 spans 14 amino acids. V lost 6 bases, J lost 0 bases, and 10 bases lay in between. Germline CDR1 and CDR2: MDHEN and SYDVKM.

The V call is TRBV15, the J call TRBJ2-5; D call uncertain. V was clipped by 0 bases and J by 3 bases, with 14 bases between them. Germline V gene sequence: CDR1 LNHNV, CDR2 YYDKDF (reference sequence). The CDR3 has 16 amino acids. As DNA, the CDR3 is TGTGCCACCAGCAGAGATCGTTTGAGTGCTAAAGAGACCCAGTACTTC. Protein sequence: CATSRDRLSAKETQYF. Based on the CDR3 plus reference TRBV15 and TRBJ2-5, the full variable domain is DAMVIQNPRYQVTQFGKPVTLSCSQTLNHNVMYWYQQKSSQAPKLLFHYYDKDFNNEADTPDNFQSRRPNTSFCFLDIRSPGLGDTAMYLCATSRDRLSAKETQYFGPGTRLLVL.

V usage is TRBV30 and J usage is TRBJ2-3; 12 nucleotides agree with TRBD2. Looked up from germline, CDR1 is GTSNPN and CDR2 is SVGIG (reference sequence). This CDR3 has 16 amino acids. J lost 6 bases, V lost 2 bases, and 9 bases had no gene match. The CDR3 here is CAWSIRRLAGVDTQYF. In DNA form, the CDR3 reads TGTGCCTGGAGTATCCGTCGACTAGCGGGAGTGGATACGCAGTATTTT.

This sequence joins TRBV27 and TRBJ2-5; TRBD1 matches at 10 bases. The germline gives CDR1 MNHEY, CDR2 SMNVEV (reference sequence). The trim removed 8 bases at V and 0 bases at J, leaving 6 bases unmatched. This CDR3 has 15 residues. CDR3 amino acids: CASRGTGVYQETQYF. CDR3 DNA: TGTGCCAGCCGAGGGACAGGGGTGTACCAAGAGACCCAGTACTTC.

This chain links TRBV6-7 with TRBJ2-7; TRBD1 or TRBD2 may be the D gene (5 bases each). TRBV6-7 falls under the ORF class, with uncertain function. The germline V and J ends were trimmed by 5 bases and 2 bases, with 13 bases remaining between them. The CDR3 sequence is 14 residues long. CDR3 protein: CASSNRDGTYEQYF. The DNA for the CDR3 is TGTGCCAGCAGTAACCGGGACGGTACCTACGAGCAGTACTTC.

This chain's CDR3 is CASSPRGGHANTGELFF. The CDR3 nucleotides read TGTGCCAGCAGCCCCCGGGGCGGACATGCGAACACCGGGGAGCTGTTTTTT. The rearrangement links TRBV2 to TRBJ2-2; D assignment may be TRBD1 or TRBD2 (5 bases each). CDR1 and CDR2 from the germline V gene are SNHLY and FYNNEI. CDR3 length: 17 residues. Deletions cut 6 bases from V and 0 bases from J, with 17 bases between. Full variable domain (rest looked up from reference TRBV2 and TRBJ2-2): EPEVTQTPSHQVTQMGQEVILRCVPISNHLYFYWYRQILGQKVEFLVSFYNNEISEKSEIFDDQFSVERPDGSNFTLKIRSTKLEDSAMYFCASSPRGGHANTGELFFGEGSRLTVL.

This chain links TRBV10-3 with TRBJ2-3; 9 nucleotides line up with TRBD2. V trimming: 7 bases; J trimming: 3 bases; junction bases outside the gene matches: 11. The CDR3 runs to 16 residues. CDR1 ENHRY and CDR2 SYGVKD come from the germline V gene. The CDR3 spells CAIKSGGRAGTDTQYF. In DNA form, the CDR3 reads TGTGCCATCAAGTCGGGCGGGAGGGCCGGGACAGATACGCAGTATTTT.

This sequence joins TRBV5-4 and TRBJ2-1; D possibly corresponds to TRBD1 (5 bases). The CDR3 has 17 residues. V lost 0 bases, J lost 6 bases, and 19 bases lay in between. The germline gives CDR1 SGHNT, CDR2 YYREEE (reference sequence). In nucleotides, the CDR3 is TGTGCCAGCAGCTTGGTCCTGACAGCCGGTAGTAGCAATGAGCAGTTCTTC. Amino acid sequence: CASSLVLTAGSSNEQFF. Based on the CDR3 plus reference TRBV5-4 and TRBJ2-1, the full variable domain is ETGVTQSPTHLIKTRGQQVTLRCSSQSGHNTVSWYQQALGQGPQFIFQYYREEENGRGNFPPRFSGLQFPNYSSELNVNALELDDSALYLCASSLVLTAGSSNEQFFGPGTRLTVL.

In this sample, this clonotype turned up a few times. The J gene is TRBJ2-1, the V gene TRBV2; a possible D gene is TRBD2 (5 bases). Germline loops: CDR1 SNHLY, CDR2 FYNNEI. V was pared by 4 bases and J by 4 bases, with 11 bases between. This CDR3 region has 14 residues. CDR3 coding DNA: TGTGCCAGCAGTGCCGACTACTGGTACAATGAGCAGTTCTTC. Translating gives CASSADYWYNEQFF.

This clonotype was picked up one time. The chain has TRBV3-1 and TRBJ2-1, with TRBD2 matching 15 bases. The length of the CDR3 is 22 residues. Germline CDR1 and CDR2: LGHDT and YNNKEL (reference sequence). The junction had 18 bases not matched to a gene; V was cut back by 1 base and J by 5 bases. As DNA, the CDR3 is TGTGCCAGCAGCCAAGGTTCCTGGACTAGCGGGAGGGCCCTAGTTCCACACAATGAGCAGTTCTTC. Protein product: CASSQGSWTSGRALVPHNEQFF.

The chain recombines TRBV4-1 with TRBJ2-1; TRBD2 agrees at 9 bases. The V gene end was trimmed by 0 bases and the J gene end by 2 bases; junction bases not matched to a gene: 5. This CDR3 has 17 amino acids. Germline CDR1 MGHRA, CDR2 YSYEKL. The CDR3 region is CASSQEGGLAAYNEQFF. The CDR3 nucleotides read TGCGCCAGCAGCCAAGAGGGGGGACTAGCTGCCTACAATGAGCAGTTCTTC.

There are a few counts of this clonotype. The genes are TRBV5-5 and TRBJ2-7; the match to TRBD1 covers 7 bases. V shed 0 bases, J shed 0 bases, and the junction held 3 bases outside the gene matches. The CDR3 has 15 residues. Germline assignment: CDR1 SGHKS and CDR2 YYEKEE (reference sequence). The CDR3 nucleotides are TGTGCCAGCAGCTTGGGACAGGGTCCCTCCTACGAGCAGTACTTC. Translating it yields CASSLGQGPSYEQYF.

The table lists this clonotype with a few counts. The rearrangement links TRBV12-3 or TRBV12-4 to TRBJ2-5; D is perhaps TRBD1 or TRBD2 (5 bases each). The length of the CDR3 is 14 residues. V dropped 7 bases and J dropped 0 bases, with 12 bases sitting between them. The DNA for the CDR3 is TGTGCCAGCAACCGGGACCCGCACCAAGAGACCCAGTACTTC. This codes for CASNRDPHQETQYF.

At least ten counts were recorded for this clonotype. The rearrangement joins TRBV4-2 to TRBJ2-5; 8 positions agree with TRBD1. In germline, CDR1 is LGHNA, CDR2 YNFKEQ. CDR3 length equals 14 residues. Losses at the gene ends were 6 bases for V and 4 bases for J; bases not matched to a gene: 7. Here the CDR3 reads CASSSPGQGETQYF. The CDR3 DNA follows: TGTGCCAGCAGTTCTCCCGGACAGGGAGAGACCCAGTACTTC.

In its sample, this clonotype was seen a few times. This chain connects TRBV20-1 to TRBJ2-3; 9 bases map to TRBD2. This CDR3 contains 15 residues. The V segment lost 1 base and the J segment 4 bases; nucleotides outside the gene matches: 6. Germline V gene data show CDR1 as DFQATT and CDR2 as SNEGSKA (reference sequence). This CDR3 is CSARGRRGGPDTQYF. The CDR3 DNA is TGCAGTGCTAGAGGACGGCGGGGGGGCCCAGATACGCAGTATTTT.

This clonotype appeared a few times. J is TRBJ2-5 and V is TRBV7-3; 9 bases map to TRBD1. The CDR3 has 16 residues. Unmatched junction bases numbered 11, after V lost 4 bases and J lost 5 bases. From germline, CDR1 is SGHTA and CDR2 FQGTGA. CDR3 nucleotides: TGTGCCAGCAGCTCCCGCCGGGGACAGGGTTTGGAGACCCAGTACTTC. Amino acids: CASSSRRGQGLETQYF.

CDR3: CASSTHQPGQSSQYF. The CDR3 DNA reads as TGTGCCAGCAGCACACATCAGCCGGGACAGTCTTCTCAGTACTTC. The genes are TRBV7-2 and TRBJ2-4, with 7 bases lining up with TRBD1. Germline V gene lookup returns CDR1 SGHTA and CDR2 FQGNSA. The CDR3 length is 15 residues. V gave up 5 bases and J gave up 12 bases; unmatched junction bases: 16.

This chain links TRBV2 with TRBJ1-5, with 8 bases fitting TRBD1. Germline V gene lookup returns CDR1 SNHLY and CDR2 FYNNEI. CDR3 size: 14 residues. V dropped 9 bases and J dropped 3; count of bases not matched to a gene: 7. The CDR3, as DNA: TGTGCCAGTAAACAGGGGGAAGACAATCAGCCCCAGCATTTT. Its translation is CASKQGEDNQPQHF.

This clonotype was found a few times. This chain connects TRBV5-1 to TRBJ2-3; D uncertain. V dropped 4 bases and J dropped 5 bases, with 11 bases sitting between them. From germline, CDR1 is SGHRS and CDR2 YFSETQ. CDR3 length: 13 residues. CDR3 region: CASSTGTEDTQYF. DNA for the CDR3: TGCGCCAGCAGCACCGGAACTGAAGATACGCAGTATTTT. The full variable domain, its missing parts supplied by reference TRBV5-1 and TRBJ2-3, is KAGVTQTPRYLIKTRGQQVTLSCSPISGHRSVSWYQQTPGQGLQFLFEYFSETQRNKGNFPGRFSGRQFSNSRSEMNVSTLELGDSALYLCASSTGTEDTQYFGPGTRLTVL.

The chain couples TRBV5-1 to TRBJ1-4; TRBD1 might be the D (5 bases). CDR1 is SGHRS, CDR2 YFSETQ, per germline. Deletions cut 0 bases from V and 6 bases from J, with 6 bases between. The CDR3 covers 13 residues. The CDR3 sequence is CASSLGGDEKLFF. The CDR3 DNA reads as TGCGCCAGCAGCTTGGGAGGGGATGAAAAACTGTTTTTT.